This T cell receptor (beta chain) comes out of a study of OX40 agonist ivuxolimab in advanced cancers. Concerning the study at large: Ivuxolimab was a fully human IgG2 agonistic monoclonal antibody targeting the costimulatory receptor OX40 (CD134). Three dose-escalation patients achieved partial responses, one with hepatocellular carcinoma and two with cutaneous melanoma. The paper describes the monotherapy dose-escalation part (N of about 50 patients) of the phase I trial of ivuxolimab. The point of sequencing TCRbeta in the periphery was to test whether ivuxolimab changed TCR sequence diversity and drove clonal T-cell expansion. In the dose-escalation cohort, 82.7% of patients were male, and the mean age was roughly 56 years with a range of roughly 23 to 79. Prior anti-PD-1, anti-PD-L1 or anti-CTLA-4 therapy was permitted, and 30% to 50% of dose-escalation patients had received checkpoint inhibitors. Intravenous ivuxolimab was administered to patients every 2 weeks at six dose levels: 0.01, 0.1, 0.3, 1.5, 3 and 10 mg/kg. Of the approximately 50 dose-escalation patients, hepatocellular carcinoma was present in around 20, melanoma in roughly 15, renal cell carcinoma in 9 and head and neck cancer in 9.

The investigation overall reported the following: After ivuxolimab, expanded clones were on average more numerous among CD8+ T cells than among CD4+ T cells. Low levels of normalized T-cell clonal expansion were also seen in some patients who did not respond. Antigen specificity was not determined for the clonally expanded peripheral T cells. Clonal expansion of both CD4+ and CD8+ blood T cells was observed from baseline to week 6 at doses 0.1 to 3.0 mg/kg. In the 0.1-3.0 mg/kg groups, partial responders had among the lowest normalized peripheral clonal expansion, particularly in CD8+ T cells.

On this clone: Its antigen is currently not known. No much larger clonotype is one base removed from it; base qualities were not supplied.

The germline V gene encodes CDR1 WNHNN and CDR2 SYGVQD (reference sequence). Trimming at the junction amounts to 4 bases on V and 1 base on J, and the germline ends lie 7 bases apart. The CDR3 measures 13 amino acids from cysteine to phenylalanine. The only DNA kept is the CDR3, 39 bases in frame from the first base. The trial excluded patients who had a history of autoimmune disease or who were on systemic immunosuppression. In every dose cohort, peripheral blood was drawn for TCR sequencing at baseline, cycle 4 day 1, and cycle 7 day 1. Samples came from an open-label, multicenter, first-in-human phase I dose-escalation trial of ivuxolimab. Adults with locally advanced or metastatic head and neck squamous cell, hepatocellular, melanoma or renal cell carcinoma were enrolled in the trial. Before TCR sequencing, CD4+ T cells and CD8+ T cells were sorted from peripheral blood as separate populations.

For sequencing of the TCRbeta CDR3 region, genomic DNA was extracted from the sorted cells. TCRbeta CDR3 regions were sequenced using the immunoSEQ Assay. What TCRdb holds here is the immuneACCESS table cut down to in-frame rearrangements. Part of the clones is not present; checked against another copy, under half of the missing clones reflect an unresolved V gene, and the others are unexplained. A total of around 76,000 clones appear in this sample, 94% of them only once. The ten largest account for roughly 20% of the sample. The source of this sequence is an adult with an advanced solid tumor such as melanoma, head and neck, liver or kidney cancer. Sequences were derived from CD4+ or CD8+ T cells sorted from blood, sampled in a trial of the OX40 agonist ivuxolimab. The receptor chain draws on TRBV10-1 and TRBJ1-1; the D gene is unclear. The bases read TGCGCCAGCAGTGTAGGACCGAACACTGAAGCTTTCTTT. Its protein reads: CASSVGPNTEAFF.